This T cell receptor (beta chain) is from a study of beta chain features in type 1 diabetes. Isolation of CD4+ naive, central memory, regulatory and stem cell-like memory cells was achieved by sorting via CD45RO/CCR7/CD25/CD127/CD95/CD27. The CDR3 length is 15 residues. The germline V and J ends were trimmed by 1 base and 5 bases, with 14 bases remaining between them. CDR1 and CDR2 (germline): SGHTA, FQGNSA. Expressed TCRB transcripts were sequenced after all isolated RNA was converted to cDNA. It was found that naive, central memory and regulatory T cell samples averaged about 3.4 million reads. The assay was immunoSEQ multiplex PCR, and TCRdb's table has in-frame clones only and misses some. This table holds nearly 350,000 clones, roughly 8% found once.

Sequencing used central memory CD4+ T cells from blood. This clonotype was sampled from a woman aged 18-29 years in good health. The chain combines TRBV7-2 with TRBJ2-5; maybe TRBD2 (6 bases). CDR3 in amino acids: CASSLDDGSSETQYF. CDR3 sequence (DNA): TGTGCCAGCAGCTTAGATGACGGGAGCTCGGAGACCCAGTACTTC.